The text below deals with one T cell receptor (beta chain). The antigen is unknown. CDR1 is WSHSY, CDR2 SAAADI, per germline. There are 13 residues in the CDR3. V gave up 6 bases and J gave up 4 bases; unmatched junction bases: 6. The data derive from a study of cytomegalovirus exposure and HLA in healthy donors. The study, taken as a whole, reports: Exclusion as indistinguishable affected some V segments, including TRBV6-2 and TRBV6-3.

PCR employed 60 Vbeta and 13 Jbeta primers. Some clones are missing from TCRdb's copy, which holds only in-frame ones; the method was immunoSEQ multiplex PCR. Among about 240,000 clones listed, over 80% were seen once. Sequencing was carried out using PBMCs. V and J are TRBV10-2 and TRBJ2-7; 7 nucleotides agree with TRBD1. The sequence derives from a woman aged 40 to 50 in good health and CMV-seropositive. The CDR3, as DNA: TGCGCCAGCAGCCGGGGACAGACTTACGAGCAGTACTTC. Its translation: CASSRGQTYEQYF.